The 15 T cell receptor beta chains presented below share a single source sample, sequenced in a study of T cell changes during pregnancy in multiple sclerosis. The repertoire was sequenced with immunoSEQ multiplex PCR; TCRdb's copy has only in-frame clones and lacks some. The sample comprises fewer than 75,000 clones, approximately 90% of which are singletons, and roughly 3.5% rests with the top ten. The material was peripheral blood, obtained after pregnancy. These receptors were collected from a female donor in good health, enrolled as a control in a pregnancy study.

The CDR3 reads CASSSSGQGREKLFF. The CDR3, as DNA: TGTGCCAGCAGTTCCTCGGGACAGGGTCGTGAAAAACTGTTTTTT. The gene calls are TRBV28 and TRBJ1-4; 9 positions agree with TRBD1. The CDR3 consists of 15 residues. J lost 7 bases, V lost 4 bases, and 7 bases had no gene match. CDR1 MDHEN and CDR2 SYDVKM come from the germline V gene.

This clone has more than one count but fewer than ten. The V call is TRBV5-1, the J call TRBJ2-7; D is unresolved. The CDR3 has 14 amino acids. Trimming left V 0 bases short and J 3 bases short, with 10 bases between. Germline lookup yields CDR1 SGHRS and CDR2 YFSETQ. The CDR3 DNA reads as TGCGCCAGCAGCTTGGCCCCATCAAACTACGAGCAGTACTTC. This encodes CASSLAPSNYEQYF.

This clone was seen only once. This chain links TRBV7-2 with TRBJ2-7, with 10 bases identical to TRBD2. CDR3 length: 15 residues. Germline V lookup: CDR1 SGHTA, CDR2 FQGNSA. The V gene end was trimmed by 5 bases and the J gene end by 2 bases; junction bases not matched to a gene: 6. CDR3 in amino acids: CASSGGGTSAYEQYF. DNA of the CDR3: TGTGCCAGCAGCGGGGGGGGGACTAGCGCCTACGAGCAGTACTTC.

The V call is TRBV19, the J call TRBJ1-1; 8 nucleotides align to TRBD1. The CDR3 is 15 amino acids. Losses at the gene ends were 6 bases for V and 1 base for J; bases not matched to a gene: 7. CDR1 LNHDA and CDR2 SQIVND come from the germline V gene (reference sequence). CDR3 sequence reads: CASSRQGRANTEAFF. The CDR3 nucleotides are TGTGCCAGTAGCAGACAGGGGAGGGCGAACACTGAAGCTTTCTTT.

This chain connects TRBV15 to TRBJ2-2, with D unresolved. V lost 0 bases and J lost 7, with 9 bases in between. This CDR3 comprises 14 residues. From germline, CDR1 is LNHNV and CDR2 YYDKDF (reference sequence). The CDR3 is CATSRDLLSGELFF. The CDR3 region has the DNA TGTGCCACCAGCAGAGATTTGTTGAGCGGGGAGCTGTTTTTT.

The chain is built from TRBV5-4 and TRBJ2-3, with no clear D. The V end was cut by 4 bases, the J end by 6 bases, with 9 bases between. CDR3 length equals 12 residues. The germline V gene has CDR1 SGHNT and CDR2 YYREEE (reference sequence). The CDR3 spells CASSRDWDTQYF. CDR3 nucleotide sequence: TGTGCCAGCAGCCGTGACTGGGATACGCAGTATTTT.

CDR3 DNA sequence: TGTGCCAGCAGTTACTCGCGGTCGGACTACTATGGCTACACCTTC. This translates into CASSYSRSDYYGYTF. The chain joins TRBV6-6 to TRBJ1-2; no clear D. Per the germline V gene, CDR1 is MNHNY and CDR2 is SVGAGI (reference sequence). V lost 0 bases and J lost 3, with 11 bases in between. CDR3 length: 15 residues.

The chain uses TRBV7-9 and TRBJ2-5; 8 bases agree with TRBD1. This CDR3 is 14 amino acids long. Per germline, CDR1 SEHNR and CDR2 FQNEAQ (reference sequence). V was pared by 8 bases and J by 5 bases, with 10 bases of the junction left unmatched. The CDR3 DNA reads TGTGCCAGCGGCTGGACAGGGCCCTACGAGACCCAGTACTTC. Translation: CASGWTGPYETQYF. The variable domain in full, with the rest retrieved from reference TRBV7-9 and TRBJ2-5, is DTGVSQNPRHKITKRGQNVTFRCDPISEHNRLYWYRQTLGQGPEFLTYFQNEAQLEKSRLLSDRFSAERPKGSFSTLEIQRTEQGDSAMYLCASGWTGPYETQYFGPGTRLLVL.

J is TRBJ2-3 and V is TRBV4-2; the match to TRBD2 covers 7 bases. The CDR3 sequence is 16 residues long. The germline V gene encodes CDR1 LGHNA and CDR2 YNFKEQ. The V segment lost 0 bases and the J segment 4 bases; nucleotides outside the gene matches: 7. CDR3 in DNA: TGTGCCAGCAGCCAAGATCGCGGGAGTGGGGCAGATACGCAGTATTTT. Translated, it gives CASSQDRGSGADTQYF.

This chain uses TRBV30 with TRBJ1-4; D unresolved. CDR1 and CDR2 (germline): GTSNPN, SVGIG (reference sequence). CDR3 length: 15 amino acids. V lost 3 bases and J lost 6, with 17 bases in between. The DNA for the CDR3 is TGTGCCTGGAGACTGGGCCTGGGCGGGGATGAAAAACTGTTTTTT. Translation gives CAWRLGLGGDEKLFF.

V usage is TRBV7-2 and J usage is TRBJ2-7; TRBD1 matches 10 bases. With 5 bases clipped from V and 3 bases from J, the junction kept 7 bases outside the gene matches. The CDR3 sequence is 15 residues long. Per germline, CDR1 SGHTA and CDR2 FQGNSA. CDR3 region: CASSTGQGGLYEQYF. The CDR3 DNA sequence: TGTGCCAGCAGCACAGGACAGGGGGGACTCTACGAGCAGTACTTC.

The chain recombines TRBV9 with TRBJ2-1; 9 nucleotides line up with TRBD2. The CDR3 runs 15 residues. Germline CDR1 reads SGDLS; CDR2 reads YYNGEE. J was trimmed by 4 bases and V by 4 bases; bases with no gene match: 6. CDR3 in amino acids: CASSNSGSGYNEQFF. As DNA, the CDR3 is TGTGCCAGCAGCAATAGCGGGAGCGGATACAATGAGCAGTTCTTC.

The V call is TRBV6-1, the J call TRBJ1-5, with TRBD1 identical over 8 bases. Germline assignment: CDR1 MNHNS and CDR2 SASEGT. The CDR3 is made up of 15 amino acids. V gave up 7 bases and J gave up 4 bases; unmatched junction bases: 9. This CDR3 reads CASTRTGNGNQPQHF. The CDR3 DNA sequence: TGTGCCAGCACCAGGACAGGGAATGGAAATCAGCCCCAGCATTTT.

The J gene is TRBJ1-1, the V gene TRBV6-1; TRBD1 might be the D (6 bases). The CDR3 length is 16 residues. Germline-derived CDR1 and CDR2 are MNHNS and SASEGT. Trimming took 3 bases from V and 1 from J, leaving 15 bases between them. In DNA, the CDR3 is TGTGCCAGCAGTGATATGACAGGACGGAGGAACACTGAAGCTTTCTTT. Protein: CASSDMTGRRNTEAFF.

The chain employs TRBV7-2 and TRBJ2-1; TRBD1 matches 8 bases. Germline CDR1 SGHTA, CDR2 FQGNSA. V gave up 2 bases and J gave up 6 bases; unmatched junction bases: 15. This CDR3 has 18 residues. CDR3 nucleotide sequence: TGTGCCAGCAGCTTATCTCTCTGGGTGGGCAGGGGGCTCAATGAGCAGTTCTTC. Protein sequence: CASSLSLWVGRGLNEQFF.